The clone carrying this T cell receptor (beta chain) was picked up one time. Its antigen is as yet unknown. A single base separates this from a much larger clone, so it may be a read error. The data derive from a study of blood T cells in healthy people across ages. Study-wide results and caveats: Relative to aged donors, long-lived donors carried more naive CD4+ cells and displayed higher diversity.

Each sample used at least 6 million PBMCs. The CDR3 runs to 11 residues. Germline assignment: CDR1 SNHLY and CDR2 FYNNEI. The use of a sample-barcoded 5' primer and a J-beta primer mix characterized a second PCR of roughly 6 to 11 cycles. Using its own MiXCR run on the 5' RACE reads, TCRdb lists one record per CDR3 protein. In the table there are about 680,000 distinct CDR3 sequences, 49% of which are singletons. This clonotype was sampled from a woman in her sixties or seventies in good health. The rearrangement uses TRBV2 and TRBJ2-4; D not resolved. Matching the DNA end better, TRBJ2-7 makes the J call doubtful. Sequenced: blood. This chain's CDR3 is CASRVNYEQYF. For the CDR3, the DNA is TGTGCCAGCCGTGTGAATTACGAGCAGTACTTC.